One and the same sample provided the 12 T cell receptor beta chains below, sequenced in a study of neoadjuvant anti-PD-1 for oral cavity cancer. Assay: immunoSEQ multiplex PCR; the TCRdb copy retains only in-frame clones and omits some. Among about 7,000 clones, 40% to 60% were seen once, and the ten largest hold approximately 10%. The sample in question was tumor tissue, obtained before nivolumab (anti-PD-1) treatment. The receptors originated from a person between 40 and 80 years old with oral cavity squamous cell carcinoma.

This chain links TRBV5-1 with TRBJ2-3; 9 bases match TRBD1. Germline V gene data show CDR1 as SGHRS and CDR2 as YFSETQ. V was pared by 4 bases and J by 2 bases, with 5 bases of the junction left unmatched. The CDR3 contains 15 residues. This CDR3 is CASSPGDRDTDTQYF. The DNA of the CDR3 is TGCGCCAGCAGCCCGGGGGACAGGGACACAGATACGCAGTATTTT.

The sample holds a few counts of this clone. The CDR3, as DNA: TGTGCCAGTAGTCTCCAAAACGGGGCTACATCCTACAATGAGCAGTTCTTC. It is translated as CASSLQNGATSYNEQFF. This chain uses TRBV19 with TRBJ2-1; D might be TRBD1 or TRBD2, each matching 5 bases. Germline V gene sequence: CDR1 LNHDA, CDR2 SQIVND (reference sequence). The CDR3 extends over 17 amino acids. The ends were cut back, 5 bases at V and 1 base at J, with 18 bases in the middle.

Notes on this clone: The sample holds other DNA sequences that translate to the same CDR3. J is TRBJ2-7 and V is TRBV2, with D uncertain. Trimming removed 2 bases from V and 1 base from J, with 6 bases in between. The CDR3 consists of 13 residues. Looked up from germline, CDR1 is SNHLY and CDR2 is FYNNEI. The CDR3 DNA is TGTGCCAGCAGTGAAAACACATCCTACGAGCAGTACTTC. It translates to CASSENTSYEQYF.

This clone was counted only a few times. The chain is built from TRBV10-3 and TRBJ2-2, with 7 bases fitting TRBD1. CDR1 is ENHRY, CDR2 SYGVKD, per germline. The J segment lost 4 bases and the V segment lost 7 bases, leaving 3 bases of the junction unmatched. CDR3 length: 13 residues. CDR3 nucleotide sequence: TGTGCCATCACAAGGGGGCGCACCGGGGAGCTGTTTTTT. Its translation: CAITRGRTGELFF.

J is TRBJ1-1 and V is TRBV5-6, with 7 positions matching TRBD1. V shed 5 bases, J shed 0 bases, and the junction held 7 bases outside the gene matches. Germline CDR1 is SGHDT and CDR2 is YYEEEE. The CDR3 loop spans 15 amino acids. As DNA, the CDR3 is TGTGCCAGCAGACAACAGGGGCCCATGAACACTGAAGCTTTCTTT. Translation: CASRQQGPMNTEAFF. The full variable domain, its missing parts supplied by reference TRBV5-6 and TRBJ1-1, is DAGVTQSPTHLIKTRGQQVTLRCSPKSGHDTVSWYQQALGQGPQFIFQYYEEEERQRGNFPDRFSGHQFPNYSSELNVNALLLGDSALYLCASRQQGPMNTEAFFGQGTRLTVV.

This chain connects TRBV11-2 to TRBJ2-1; D gene uncertain. CDR1 SGHAT and CDR2 FQNNGV come from the germline V gene. The CDR3 runs 16 residues. V shed 4 bases and J shed 8 bases, with 21 bases lying between them. CDR3 coding DNA: TGTGCCAGCAGCTCTCAAACGTCTGGCCTAGTCGATGAGCAGTTCTTC. Translation: CASSSQTSGLVDEQFF.

The chain recombines TRBV11-2 with TRBJ1-1; D is possibly TRBD1 (5 bases). The CDR3 sequence is 17 residues long. Germline CDR1 SGHAT, CDR2 FQNNGV. V lost 5 bases, J lost 0 bases, and 19 bases lay in between. CDR3 amino acids: CASSPSGPRDVNTEAFF. Written as DNA, the CDR3 is TGTGCCAGCAGCCCGTCGGGGCCACGGGACGTGAACACTGAAGCTTTCTTT.

The rearrangement joins TRBV19 to TRBJ2-7; 12 bases agree with TRBD2. Germline lookup yields CDR1 LNHDA and CDR2 SQIVND (reference sequence). The trim removed 1 base at V and 2 bases at J, leaving 3 bases unmatched. CDR3 length equals 16 residues. The CDR3: CASSIGTSGTTYEQYF. The CDR3 DNA reads as TGTGCCAGTAGTATAGGGACTAGCGGGACCACCTACGAGCAGTACTTC.

V and J are TRBV30 and TRBJ2-7; TRBD1 might be the D (6 bases). There are 13 residues in the CDR3. Germline values: CDR1 GTSNPN, CDR2 SVGIG (reference sequence). Trimming removed 2 bases from V and 6 bases from J, with 14 bases in between. CDR3: CAWSWPGVSEQYF. The CDR3 DNA follows: TGTGCCTGGAGTTGGCCAGGGGTCAGCGAGCAGTACTTC.

This clone was counted between two and nine times. This sequence joins TRBV5-4 and TRBJ2-5, with D perhaps being TRBD1 or TRBD2 (5 bases each). V lost 4 bases, J lost 1 base, and 11 bases lay in between. Germline CDR1 reads SGHNT; CDR2 reads YYREEE (reference sequence). This CDR3 contains 14 residues. The CDR3 coding sequence is TGTGCCAGCAGCGATCCTGGGGGCCAAGAGACCCAGTACTTC. Protein product: CASSDPGGQETQYF.

The J gene is TRBJ1-1, the V gene TRBV6-6, with 8 nucleotides matching TRBD1. Looked up from germline, CDR1 is MNHNY and CDR2 is SVGAGI (reference sequence). Trimming removed 6 bases from V and 5 bases from J; junction bases left unmatched: 5. The CDR3 has 13 residues. CDR3 DNA sequence: TGTGCCAGCAGCCAGGGGGCTTGGACTGAAGCTTTCTTT. This translates into CASSQGAWTEAFF.

V and J are TRBV6-5 and TRBJ1-1; a possible D gene is TRBD1 (5 bases). Germline CDR1 MNHEY, CDR2 SVGAGI. Trimming took off 3 bases at V and 4 bases at J, with 9 bases between the two ends. The CDR3 spans 13 residues. CDR3 sequence reads: CASSYYRGTEAFF. DNA for the CDR3: TGTGCCAGCAGTTATTATAGGGGCACTGAAGCTTTCTTT.